What follows is one TCR beta chain and its context. Its antigen is not known. The PCR made use of 60 Vbeta and 13 Jbeta primers. Some clones are missing from TCRdb's copy, which holds only in-frame ones; the method was immunoSEQ multiplex PCR. The data contain some 130,000 clones, around nine tenths of them singletons. This record comes from a study of cytomegalovirus exposure and HLA in healthy donors. Study-wide points: Highly shared sequence variants in one cluster were likely a sequencing artifact. An ancestry cluster, one associated with Asian ancestry, reportedly showed fewer N-insertions than the approximately 650-donor mean in a later analysis. A later analysis linked a missense variant in DCLRE1C to the trimming of TCR beta V and J genes. In a later analysis, HLA-C alleles had the fewest associated TCRs, DRB1 alleles the most.

Trimming removed 6 bases from V and 6 bases from J; junction bases left unmatched: 10. The germline V gene has CDR1 MNHNS and CDR2 SASEGT. This CDR3 comprises 15 residues. This TCR derives from a woman aged 25 to 45 in good health and CMV-seronegative. The sample was PBMCs. This chain links TRBV6-1 with TRBJ1-5, with 8 bases that match TRBD1. The DNA for the CDR3 is TGTGCCAGCAGAGGCCAGGGGGCGTTGGGTCAGCCCCAGCATTTT. Translating it yields CASRGQGALGQPQHF.